The 23 T cell receptor beta chains below were found in one sample sequenced in a study of blood T cell repertoires in COVID-19. Only in-frame clones appear in the TCRdb table, and some are missing; sequencing was by immunoSEQ multiplex PCR. The sample holds more than 45,000 clones, 80% to 90% seen once. Material for sequencing was peripheral blood. The receptor set was obtained from a woman of 80 years or more with acute or convalescent COVID-19.

The V gene is TRBV6-4, the J gene TRBJ2-3, with TRBD2 matching over 7 bases. Trimming cost V 8 bases and J 2 bases; bases outside gene matches: 13. CDR3 length: 16 amino acids. Germline CDR1 reads MRHNA; CDR2 reads SNTAGT. For the CDR3, the DNA is TGTGCCAGCTCCCCGACGGGGGGTTCATTCACAGATACGCAGTATTTT. Translated: CASSPTGGSFTDTQYF.

In its sample, this clone was seen once. The rearrangement uses TRBV5-1 and TRBJ1-4; 9 nucleotides agree with TRBD1. The V gene end was trimmed by 4 bases and the J gene end by 7 bases; junction bases not matched to a gene: 5. This CDR3 spans 14 amino acids. From germline, CDR1 is SGHRS and CDR2 YFSETQ. In DNA form, the CDR3 reads TGCGCCAGCAGCGGGGGACAGGGTGGTGAAAAACTGTTTTTT. As protein: CASSGGQGGEKLFF.

The chain links TRBV7-2 to TRBJ2-3; possible D gene TRBD2, 5 bases. The CDR3 loop spans 14 amino acids. Germline CDR1 SGHTA, CDR2 FQGNSA. V was trimmed by 2 bases and J by 0 bases, leaving 6 bases between them. The CDR3 bases are TGTGCCAGCAGCTTAAGGACTAGCACAGATACGCAGTATTTT. This encodes CASSLRTSTDTQYF.

The chain recombines TRBV2 with TRBJ2-3; 9 nucleotides match TRBD1. The CDR3 is 15 residues long. The V gene's germline CDR1 is SNHLY and CDR2 FYNNEI. The V segment lost 7 bases and the J segment 4 bases; nucleotides outside the gene matches: 9. The CDR3 DNA follows: TGTGCCAGCACGCCGGGACAGGGAAGGGCAGATACGCAGTATTTT. Translating it yields CASTPGQGRADTQYF. Supplemented by reference TRBV2 and TRBJ2-3, the full variable domain reads EPEVTQTPSHQVTQMGQEVILRCVPISNHLYFYWYRQILGQKVEFLVSFYNNEISEKSEIFDDQFSVERPDGSNFTLKIRSTKLEDSAMYFCASTPGQGRADTQYFGPGTRLTVL.

As to this clone: The sample has other DNA sequences that encode this CDR3 too. This chain joins TRBV19 and TRBJ2-3; 14 bases agree with TRBD2. CDR1 and CDR2 (germline): LNHDA, SQIVND (reference sequence). J was trimmed by 3 bases and V by 5 bases; bases with no gene match: 1. This CDR3 has 15 amino acids. The CDR3 loop reads CASSRTSGGTDTQYF. Written as DNA, the CDR3 is TGTGCCAGTAGTCGGACTAGCGGGGGGACAGATACGCAGTATTTT.

J is TRBJ1-5 and V is TRBV19, with TRBD1 matching 10 bases. V lost 3 bases and J lost 6; bases outside the gene matches: 11. CDR1 and CDR2 from the germline V gene are LNHDA and SQIVND (reference sequence). This CDR3 is 17 amino acids long. Here the CDR3 reads CASSIPSWDRGGQPQHF. The CDR3, as DNA: TGTGCCAGTAGTATCCCCTCATGGGACAGGGGAGGTCAGCCCCAGCATTTT.

The chain joins TRBV5-4 to TRBJ2-5; the D gene is possibly TRBD2 (5 bases). V lost 0 bases and J 10 bases, leaving 19 bases between the germline ends. Germline CDR1 and CDR2: SGHNT and YYREEE (reference sequence). The CDR3 length is 15 residues. CDR3 sequence (DNA): TGTGCCAGCAGCTTGGGGGGAGACCCAGTAGGCCACCAGTACTTC. Protein sequence: CASSLGGDPVGHQYF.

In this sample, this clone turned up a few times. The V call is TRBV15, the J call TRBJ2-7; the match to TRBD2 covers 10 bases. V shed 1 base, J shed 2 bases, and the junction held 5 bases outside the gene matches. Per germline, CDR1 LNHNV and CDR2 YYDKDF (reference sequence). The CDR3 has 16 residues. CDR3 bases: TGTGCCACCAGCAGAGGAGGACTAGCGGCACCCTACGAGCAGTACTTC. This translates into CATSRGGLAAPYEQYF.

In this sample, this clone turned up a few times. The chain couples TRBV5-1 to TRBJ2-7; weak D call: TRBD2 (5 bases). CDR3 length: 13 amino acids. Germline-derived CDR1 and CDR2 are SGHRS and YFSETQ. The V end lost 0 bases, the J end lost 6 bases, and 10 bases lay between the germline ends. The CDR3 nucleotides are TGCGCCAGCAGCTTGGTTGACTATAGCGAGCAGTACTTC. Its translation is CASSLVDYSEQYF.

V gene TRBV30 combines with J gene TRBJ1-1, with no clear D. Trimming removed 0 bases at V and 0 bases at J, with 8 bases between. Germline values: CDR1 GTSNPN, CDR2 SVGIG (reference sequence). This CDR3 is built from 14 residues. The CDR3 coding sequence is TGTGCCTGGAGTGTACTTACCTTGAACACTGAAGCTTTCTTT. Translating gives CAWSVLTLNTEAFF. The variable domain in full, with the rest retrieved from reference TRBV30 and TRBJ1-1, is SQTIHQWPATLVQPVGSPLSLECTVEGTSNPNLYWYRQAAGRGLQLLFYSVGIGQISSEVPQNLSASRPQDRQFILSSKKLLLSDSGFYLCAWSVLTLNTEAFFGQGTRLTVV.

V is TRBV19 and J is TRBJ1-6, with no clear D. The V end lost 5 bases, the J end lost 5 bases, and 7 bases lay between the germline ends. CDR1 is LNHDA and CDR2 is SQIVND in the germline V gene (reference sequence). This CDR3 has 13 amino acids. The CDR3 loop is CASSSFDNSPLHF. CDR3 in DNA: TGTGCCAGTAGTTCTTTTGATAATTCACCCCTCCACTTT.

The chain carries TRBV6-1 and TRBJ1-2; D might be TRBD1 (6 bases). Germline V CDR1 and CDR2: MNHNS, SASEGT. The CDR3 length is 13 residues. The V end was cut by 3 bases, the J end by 13 bases, with 18 bases between. CDR3 in amino acids: CASSDGQSLRGTF. CDR3 nucleotides: TGTGCCAGCAGTGACGGACAGAGCCTACGGGGCACCTTC.

The CDR3 sequence is CASSQESGNGYTF. The CDR3 nucleotides read TGTGCCAGCAGCCAAGAGTCAGGGAATGGCTACACCTTC. The chain is built from TRBV3-1 (or the pseudogene TRBV3-2) and TRBJ1-2; D is possibly TRBD1 (5 bases). Trimming removed 0 bases at V and 6 bases at J, with 8 bases between. The CDR3 covers 13 residues. Germline V gene lookup returns CDR1 LGHDT and CDR2 YNNKEL (reference sequence).

CDR3 loop: CASSDPRALGAQETQYF. The CDR3 DNA follows: TGTGCCAGCAGTGACCCTCGGGCCCTTGGGGCCCAAGAGACCCAGTACTTC. V and J are TRBV6-4 and TRBJ2-5; D is possibly TRBD1 (5 bases). Trimming removed 2 bases at V and 1 base at J, with 17 bases between. The CDR3 has 17 amino acids. The germline V gene has CDR1 MRHNA and CDR2 SNTAGT.

The V gene is TRBV15, the J gene TRBJ1-1; TRBD1 agrees at 8 bases. The CDR3 spans 15 residues. Germline CDR1 is LNHNV and CDR2 is YYDKDF (reference sequence). The V segment lost 0 bases and the J segment 4 bases; nucleotides outside the gene matches: 4. This CDR3 reads CATSRDQGAFTEAFF. CDR3 sequence (DNA): TGTGCCACCAGCAGAGATCAGGGGGCTTTCACTGAAGCTTTCTTT.

The V and J genes are TRBV7-2 and TRBJ2-7; D not certain. With 5 bases removed from V and 7 bases from J, the gap between germline ends came to 15 bases. Looked up from germline, CDR1 is SGHTA and CDR2 is FQGNSA. The CDR3 loop spans 13 amino acids. The CDR3 DNA follows: TGTGCCAGCAGCCCCGGGTCGACGGCGGAGCAGTACTTC. Translation gives CASSPGSTAEQYF. The variable domain in full, with the rest retrieved from reference TRBV7-2 and TRBJ2-7, is GAGVSQSPSNKVTEKGKDVELRCDPISGHTALYWYRQSLGQGLEFLIYFQGNSAPDKSGLPSDRFSAERTGGSVSTLTIQRTQQEDSAVYLCASSPGSTAEQYFGPGTRLTVT.

The CDR3 sequence is CASSPNRGRTEAFF. The CDR3 DNA reads as TGTGCCAGCTCACCAAACAGGGGGCGAACTGAAGCTTTCTTT. This chain joins TRBV18 and TRBJ1-1; 9 positions match TRBD1. V was clipped by 2 bases and J by 5 bases; unmatched bases: 3. Germline CDR1 KGHSH, CDR2 LQKENI. The CDR3 has 14 amino acids. The whole variable domain, remainder taken from reference TRBV18 and TRBJ1-1, is NAGVMQNPRHLVRRRGQEARLRCSPMKGHSHVYWYRQLPEEGLKFMVYLQKENIIDESGMPKERFSAEFPKEGPSILRIQQVVRGDSAAYFCASSPNRGRTEAFFGQGTRLTVV.

Notes on this clone: At one boundary the junction diverges from the germline segment, which might be a read error. This chain uses TRBV2 with TRBJ2-2, with 11 bases that match TRBD2. There are 18 residues in the CDR3. CDR1 and CDR2 from the germline V gene are SNHLY and FYNNEI. CDR3 sequence reads: CARSAASGGSSGTGELFF. CDR3 nucleotides: TGTGCCAGGAGTGCAGCTAGCGGGGGGTCCTCGGGCACCGGGGAGCTGTTTTTT.

This chain uses TRBV5-1 with TRBJ2-1; 8 bases match TRBD1. CDR1 and CDR2 (germline): SGHRS, YFSETQ. V dropped 4 bases and J dropped 2; count of bases not matched to a gene: 5. There are 15 residues in the CDR3. The CDR3 region has the DNA TGCGCCAGCAGCCTTCAGGGGGCCCCCTACAATGAGCAGTTCTTC. Its protein product is CASSLQGAPYNEQFF.

The chain recombines TRBV7-9 with TRBJ2-2; D possibly corresponds to TRBD1 (6 bases). Germline CDR1 SEHNR, CDR2 FQNEAQ (reference sequence). There are 16 residues in the CDR3. Trimming took off 2 bases at V and 5 bases at J, with 15 bases between the two ends. The CDR3 is CASSLSGTSGTGELFF. DNA for the CDR3: TGTGCCAGCAGCTTAAGTGGGACATCGGGAACCGGGGAGCTGTTTTTT.

The chain carries TRBV7-2 and TRBJ1-2; 9 bases map to TRBD1. Germline V CDR1 and CDR2: SGHTA, FQGNSA. CDR3 size: 15 residues. V was pared by 1 base and J by 5 bases, with 5 bases of the junction left unmatched. The CDR3 protein is CASSLDGTGYYGYTF. Written as DNA, the CDR3 is TGTGCCAGCAGCTTAGACGGGACAGGGTATTATGGCTACACCTTC. Full variable domain (rest looked up from reference TRBV7-2 and TRBJ1-2): GAGVSQSPSNKVTEKGKDVELRCDPISGHTALYWYRQSLGQGLEFLIYFQGNSAPDKSGLPSDRFSAERTGGSVSTLTIQRTQQEDSAVYLCASSLDGTGYYGYTFGSGTRLTVV.

The genes are TRBV4-2 and TRBJ2-5, with D unclear. The CDR3 is 14 residues long. Trimming took off 1 base at V and 4 bases at J, with 10 bases between the two ends. Germline lookup yields CDR1 LGHNA and CDR2 YNFKEQ. CDR3 sequence (DNA): TGTGCCAGCAGCCAAGTGGTCCTAGGAGAGACCCAGTACTTC. Its translation is CASSQVVLGETQYF.

The chain carries TRBV29-1 and TRBJ2-1, with a possible D match to TRBD2 (5 bases). The CDR3 consists of 14 residues. Deletions cut 4 bases from V and 6 bases from J, with 16 bases between. Germline lookup yields CDR1 SQVTM and CDR2 ANQGSEA. CDR3: CSVGRTGKGNEQFF. CDR3 DNA: TGCAGCGTTGGGAGGACGGGTAAGGGCAATGAGCAGTTCTTC.